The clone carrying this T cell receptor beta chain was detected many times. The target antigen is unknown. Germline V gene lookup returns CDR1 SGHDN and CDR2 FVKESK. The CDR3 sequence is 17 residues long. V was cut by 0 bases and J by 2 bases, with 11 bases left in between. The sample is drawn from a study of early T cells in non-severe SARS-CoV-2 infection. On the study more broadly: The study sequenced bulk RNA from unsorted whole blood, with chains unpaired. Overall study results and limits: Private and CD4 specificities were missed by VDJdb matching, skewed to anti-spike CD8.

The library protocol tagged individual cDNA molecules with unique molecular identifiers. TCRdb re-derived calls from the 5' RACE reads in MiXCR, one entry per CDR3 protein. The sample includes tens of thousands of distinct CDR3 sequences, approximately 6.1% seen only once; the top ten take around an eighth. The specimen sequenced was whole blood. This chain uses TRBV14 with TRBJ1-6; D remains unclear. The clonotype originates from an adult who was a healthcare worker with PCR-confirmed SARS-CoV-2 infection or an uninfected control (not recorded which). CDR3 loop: CASSQEVGSTYNSPLHF. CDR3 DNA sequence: TGTGCCAGCAGCCAAGAAGTGGGCAGCACCTATAATTCACCCCTCCACTTT.